The TCR beta chain under discussion was sequenced for a study of T cells in Graves' hyperthyroidism and ophthalmopathy. Findings of the study overall: The model identified upcoming ophthalmopathy a median about six months ahead of onset.

This clonotype is a singleton in its sample. The antigen remains unidentified. Regions amplified from RNA transcripts were the TCR beta CDR3 regions. HTBI primers drove first-round RT-PCR of the TCR CDR3. TCRdb ran MiXCR on the multiplex PCR reads and lists one entry per CDR3 protein. The sample lists under 450,000 distinct CDR3 sequences, about 13% occurring once. CDR1 and CDR2 (germline): LNHDA, SQIVND (reference sequence). The junction had 8 bases not matched to a gene; V was cut back by 7 bases and J by 8 bases. The CDR3 has 13 residues. The chain combines TRBV19 with TRBJ2-1, with 7 positions matching TRBD1. The TCR sequence derives from a man aged 25-45 years with Graves' hyperthyroidism that later progressed to Graves' ophthalmopathy. What was sequenced was blood. As DNA, the CDR3 is TGTGCCAGTAAGTACAGGGGAACGGATGAGCAGTTCTTC. Translated: CASKYRGTDEQFF.